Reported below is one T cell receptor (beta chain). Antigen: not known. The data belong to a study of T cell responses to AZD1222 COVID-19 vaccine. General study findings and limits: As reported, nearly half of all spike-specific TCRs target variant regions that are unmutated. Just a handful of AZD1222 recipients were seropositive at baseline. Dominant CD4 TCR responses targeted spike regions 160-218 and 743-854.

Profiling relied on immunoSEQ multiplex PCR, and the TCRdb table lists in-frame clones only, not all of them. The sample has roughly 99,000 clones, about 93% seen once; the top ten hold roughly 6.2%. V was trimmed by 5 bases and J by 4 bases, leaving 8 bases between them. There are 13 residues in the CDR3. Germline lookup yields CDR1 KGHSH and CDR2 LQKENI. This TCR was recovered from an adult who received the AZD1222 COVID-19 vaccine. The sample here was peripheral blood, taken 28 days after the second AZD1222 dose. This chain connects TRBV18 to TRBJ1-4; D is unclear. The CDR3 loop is CASSEGRNEKLFF. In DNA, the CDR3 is TGTGCCAGCTCAGAAGGGCGTAATGAAAAACTGTTTTTT.